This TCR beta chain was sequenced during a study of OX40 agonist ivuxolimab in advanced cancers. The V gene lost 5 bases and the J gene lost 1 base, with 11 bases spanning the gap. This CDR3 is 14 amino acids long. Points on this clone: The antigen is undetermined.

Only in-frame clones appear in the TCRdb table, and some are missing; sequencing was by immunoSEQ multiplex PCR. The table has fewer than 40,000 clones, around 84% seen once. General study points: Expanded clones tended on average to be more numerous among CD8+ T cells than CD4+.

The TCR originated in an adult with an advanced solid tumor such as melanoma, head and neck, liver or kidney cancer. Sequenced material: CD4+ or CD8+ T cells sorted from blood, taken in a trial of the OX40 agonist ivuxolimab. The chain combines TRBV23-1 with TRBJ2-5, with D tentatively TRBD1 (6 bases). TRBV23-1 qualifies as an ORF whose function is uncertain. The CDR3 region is CASSYRVFQETQYF. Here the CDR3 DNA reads TGCGCCAGCAGTTACAGGGTATTCCAAGAGACCCAGTACTTC.